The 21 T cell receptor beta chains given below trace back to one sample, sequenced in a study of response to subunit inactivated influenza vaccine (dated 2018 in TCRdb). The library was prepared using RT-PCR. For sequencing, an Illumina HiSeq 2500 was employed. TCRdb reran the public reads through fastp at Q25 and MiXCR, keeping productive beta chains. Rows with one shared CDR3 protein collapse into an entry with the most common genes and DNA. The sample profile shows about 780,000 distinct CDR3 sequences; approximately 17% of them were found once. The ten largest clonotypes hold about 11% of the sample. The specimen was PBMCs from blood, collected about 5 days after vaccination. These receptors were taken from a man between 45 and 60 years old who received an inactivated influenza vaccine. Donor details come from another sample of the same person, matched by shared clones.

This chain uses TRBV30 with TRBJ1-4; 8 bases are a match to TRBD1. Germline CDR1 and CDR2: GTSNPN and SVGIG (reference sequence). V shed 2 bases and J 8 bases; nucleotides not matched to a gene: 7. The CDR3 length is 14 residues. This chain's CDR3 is CAWSPWGQEEKLFF. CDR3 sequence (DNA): TGTGCCTGGAGTCCCTGGGGACAGGAAGAAAAACTGTTTTTT.

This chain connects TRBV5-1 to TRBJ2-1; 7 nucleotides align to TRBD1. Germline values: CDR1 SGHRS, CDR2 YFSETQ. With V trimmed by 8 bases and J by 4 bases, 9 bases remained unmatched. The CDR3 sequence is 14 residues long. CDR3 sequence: CASRLGTAYNEQFF. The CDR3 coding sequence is TGCGCCAGTCGCCTCGGGACAGCTTACAATGAGCAGTTCTTC.

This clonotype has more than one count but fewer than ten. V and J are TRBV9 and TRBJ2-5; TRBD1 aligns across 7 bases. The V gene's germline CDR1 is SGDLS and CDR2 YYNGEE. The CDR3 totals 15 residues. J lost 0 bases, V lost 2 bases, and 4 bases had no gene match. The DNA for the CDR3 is TGTGCCAGCAGCGTTACAGGGGTTTACCAAGAGACCCAGTACTTC. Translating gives CASSVTGVYQETQYF.

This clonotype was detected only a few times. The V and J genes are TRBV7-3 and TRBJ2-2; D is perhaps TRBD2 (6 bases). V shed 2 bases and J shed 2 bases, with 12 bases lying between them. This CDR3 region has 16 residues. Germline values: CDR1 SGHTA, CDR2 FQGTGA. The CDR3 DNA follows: TGTGCCAGCAGCTTAGTTCGGGGAGGCAACACCGGGGAGCTGTTTTTT. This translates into CASSLVRGGNTGELFF.

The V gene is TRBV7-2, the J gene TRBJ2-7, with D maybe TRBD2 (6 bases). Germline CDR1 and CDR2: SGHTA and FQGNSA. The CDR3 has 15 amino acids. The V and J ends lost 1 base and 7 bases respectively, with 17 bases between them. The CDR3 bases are TGTGCCAGCAGCTTAGATGGGGCGGGATCCTGGGAGCAGTACTTC. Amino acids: CASSLDGAGSWEQYF.

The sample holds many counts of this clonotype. The CDR3 DNA reads as TGTGCCAGCACTCCTACTAGCGGGGGAGGGGCCTACAATGAGCAGTTCTTC. It yields the protein CASTPTSGGGAYNEQFF. The chain links TRBV6-2 or TRBV6-3 to TRBJ2-1; 11 bases are shared with TRBD2. CDR1 and CDR2 (germline): MNHEY, SVGEGT. The ends lost 7 bases at V and 2 bases at J; junction bases unmatched: 10. CDR3 length: 17 residues.

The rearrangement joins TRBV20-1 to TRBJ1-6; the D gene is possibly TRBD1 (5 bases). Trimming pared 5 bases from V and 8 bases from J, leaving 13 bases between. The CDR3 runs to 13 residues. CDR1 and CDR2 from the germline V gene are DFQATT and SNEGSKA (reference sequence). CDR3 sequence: CSASGTVDSPLHF. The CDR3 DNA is TGCAGTGCTTCCGGGACGGTAGATTCACCCCTCCACTTT.

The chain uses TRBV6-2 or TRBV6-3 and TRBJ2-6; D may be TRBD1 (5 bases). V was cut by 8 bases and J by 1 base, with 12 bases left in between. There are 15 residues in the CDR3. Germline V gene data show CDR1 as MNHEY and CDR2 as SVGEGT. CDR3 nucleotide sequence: TGTGCCAGCGAAGGACACTTTTCTGGGGCCAACGTCCTGACTTTC. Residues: CASEGHFSGANVLTF.

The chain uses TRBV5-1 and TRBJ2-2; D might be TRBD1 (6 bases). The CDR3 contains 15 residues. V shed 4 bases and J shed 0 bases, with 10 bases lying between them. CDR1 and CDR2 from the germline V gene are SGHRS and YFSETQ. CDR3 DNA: TGCGCCAGCAGCGTAAGGACAGCGAACACCGGGGAGCTGTTTTTT. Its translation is CASSVRTANTGELFF.

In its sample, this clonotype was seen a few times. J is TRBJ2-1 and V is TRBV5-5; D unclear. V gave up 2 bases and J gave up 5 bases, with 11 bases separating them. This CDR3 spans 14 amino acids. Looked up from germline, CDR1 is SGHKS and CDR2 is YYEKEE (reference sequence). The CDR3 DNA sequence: TGTGCCAGCAGCTTTCAGGCTCCGCACAATGAGCAGTTCTTC. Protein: CASSFQAPHNEQFF.

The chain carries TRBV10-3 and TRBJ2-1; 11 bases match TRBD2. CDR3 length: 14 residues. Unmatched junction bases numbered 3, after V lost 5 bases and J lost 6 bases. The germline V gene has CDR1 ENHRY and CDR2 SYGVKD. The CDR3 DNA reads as TGTGCCATCAGTTTAGCGGGAGGGGGCAATGAGCAGTTCTTC. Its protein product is CAISLAGGGNEQFF.

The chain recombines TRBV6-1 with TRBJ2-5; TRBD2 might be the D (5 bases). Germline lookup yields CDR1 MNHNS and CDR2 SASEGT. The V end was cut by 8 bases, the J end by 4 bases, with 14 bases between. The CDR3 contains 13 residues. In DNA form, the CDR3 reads TGTGCCAGCGGGAACCGGGGATCAGAGACCCAGTACTTC. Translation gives CASGNRGSETQYF.

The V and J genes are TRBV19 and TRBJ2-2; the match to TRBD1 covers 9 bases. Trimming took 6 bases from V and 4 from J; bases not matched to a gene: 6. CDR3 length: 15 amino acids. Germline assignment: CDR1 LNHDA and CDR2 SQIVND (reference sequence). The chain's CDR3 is CASRPGTGSTGELFF. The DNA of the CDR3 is TGTGCCAGTAGGCCAGGGACAGGGTCCACCGGGGAGCTGTTTTTT.

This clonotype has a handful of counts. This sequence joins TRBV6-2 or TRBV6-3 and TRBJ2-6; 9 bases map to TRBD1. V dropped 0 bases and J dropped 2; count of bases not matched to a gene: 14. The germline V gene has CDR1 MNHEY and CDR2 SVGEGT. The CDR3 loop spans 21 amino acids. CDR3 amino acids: CASSYSIWTGVKLAGANVLTF. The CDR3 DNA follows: TGTGCCAGCAGTTACTCGATTTGGACAGGGGTCAAATTAGCTGGGGCCAACGTCCTGACTTTC.

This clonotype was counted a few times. The CDR3 coding sequence is TGTGCCAGCAGCACTCCTGGAAGGGTCTCCTACGAGCAGTACTTC. Translated, it gives CASSTPGRVSYEQYF. The rearrangement links TRBV6-2 or TRBV6-3 to TRBJ2-7; D uncertain. CDR3 length equals 15 residues. The germline CDR1 and CDR2 sequences are MNHEY and SVGEGT. Trimming cost V 6 bases and J 0 bases, with 15 bases left between them.

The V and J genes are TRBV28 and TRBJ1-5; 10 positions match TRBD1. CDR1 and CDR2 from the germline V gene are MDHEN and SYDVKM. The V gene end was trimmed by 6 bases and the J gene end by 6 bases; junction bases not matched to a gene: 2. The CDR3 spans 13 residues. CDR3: CASRGTGAQPQHF. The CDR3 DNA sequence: TGTGCCAGCAGGGGGACAGGGGCTCAGCCCCAGCATTTT.

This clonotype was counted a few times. The CDR3 reads CASRGTGDRSPLHF. The CDR3 coding sequence is TGTGCCAGCAGAGGGACAGGAGATCGTTCACCCCTCCACTTT. V and J are TRBV27 and TRBJ1-6; 8 positions agree with TRBD1. This CDR3 has 14 amino acids. Per germline, CDR1 MNHEY and CDR2 SMNVEV (reference sequence). V lost 6 bases, J lost 9 bases, and 7 bases stayed unmatched.

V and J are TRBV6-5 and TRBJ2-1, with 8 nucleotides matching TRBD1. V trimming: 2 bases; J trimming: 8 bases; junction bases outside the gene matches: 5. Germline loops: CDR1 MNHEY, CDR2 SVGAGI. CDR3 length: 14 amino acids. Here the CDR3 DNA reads TGTGCCAGCAGTTACCAGGACAGGGTCGATGAGCAGTTCTTC. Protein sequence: CASSYQDRVDEQFF.

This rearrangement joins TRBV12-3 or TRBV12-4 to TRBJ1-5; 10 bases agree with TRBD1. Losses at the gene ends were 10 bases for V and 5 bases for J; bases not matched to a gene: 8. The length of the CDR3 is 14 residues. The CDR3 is CATSDRGPYQPQHF. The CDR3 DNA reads TGTGCCACTTCCGACAGGGGGCCTTATCAGCCCCAGCATTTT.

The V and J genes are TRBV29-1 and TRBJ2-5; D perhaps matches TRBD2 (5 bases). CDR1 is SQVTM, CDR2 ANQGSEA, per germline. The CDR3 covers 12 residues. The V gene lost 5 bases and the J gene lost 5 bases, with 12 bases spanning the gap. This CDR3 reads CSVRGQEETQYF. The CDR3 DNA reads TGCAGCGTTAGAGGGCAGGAGGAGACCCAGTACTTC.

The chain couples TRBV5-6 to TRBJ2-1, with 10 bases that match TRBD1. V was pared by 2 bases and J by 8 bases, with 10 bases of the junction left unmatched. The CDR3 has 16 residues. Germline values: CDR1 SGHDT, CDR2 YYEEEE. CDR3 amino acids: CASSFSGTGVRHEQFF. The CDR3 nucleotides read TGTGCCAGCAGCTTTTCCGGGACAGGGGTTAGGCATGAGCAGTTCTTC.